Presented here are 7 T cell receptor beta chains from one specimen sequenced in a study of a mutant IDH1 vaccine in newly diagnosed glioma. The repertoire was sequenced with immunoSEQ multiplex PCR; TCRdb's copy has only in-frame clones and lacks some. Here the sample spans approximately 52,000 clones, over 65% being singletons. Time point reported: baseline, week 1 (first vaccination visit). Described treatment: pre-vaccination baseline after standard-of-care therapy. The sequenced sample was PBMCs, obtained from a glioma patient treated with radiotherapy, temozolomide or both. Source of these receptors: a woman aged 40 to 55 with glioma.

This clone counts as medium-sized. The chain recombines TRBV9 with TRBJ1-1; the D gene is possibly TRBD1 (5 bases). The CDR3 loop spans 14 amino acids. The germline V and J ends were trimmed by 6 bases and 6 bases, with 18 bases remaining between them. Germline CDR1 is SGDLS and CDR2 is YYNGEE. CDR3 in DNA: TGTGCCAGCACTGGGGGAGGGTTTAATCCTGAAGCTTTCTTT. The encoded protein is CASTGGGFNPEAFF. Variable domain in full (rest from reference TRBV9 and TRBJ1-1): DSGVTQTPKHLITATGQRVTLRCSPRSGDLSVYWYQQSLDQGLQFLIQYYNGEERAKGNILERFSAQQFPDLHSELNLSSLELGDSALYFCASTGGGFNPEAFFGQGTRLTVV.

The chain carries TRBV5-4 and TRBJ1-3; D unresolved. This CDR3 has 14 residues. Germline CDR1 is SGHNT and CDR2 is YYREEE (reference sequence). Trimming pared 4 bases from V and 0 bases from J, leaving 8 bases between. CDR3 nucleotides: TGTGCCAGCAGCATACAGAGCTCTGGAAACACCATATATTTT. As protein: CASSIQSSGNTIYF.

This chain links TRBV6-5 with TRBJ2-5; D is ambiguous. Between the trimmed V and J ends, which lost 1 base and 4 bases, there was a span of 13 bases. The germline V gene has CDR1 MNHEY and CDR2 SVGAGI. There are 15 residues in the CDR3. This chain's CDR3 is CASSYFAGKSETQYF. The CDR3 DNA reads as TGTGCCAGCAGTTACTTCGCAGGAAAGTCAGAGACCCAGTACTTC.

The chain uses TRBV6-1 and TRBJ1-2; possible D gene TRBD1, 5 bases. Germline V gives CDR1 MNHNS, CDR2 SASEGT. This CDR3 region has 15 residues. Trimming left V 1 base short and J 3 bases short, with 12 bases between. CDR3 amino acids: CASSEVGQGHYGYTF. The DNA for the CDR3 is TGTGCCAGCAGTGAAGTGGGCCAGGGACACTATGGCTACACCTTC.

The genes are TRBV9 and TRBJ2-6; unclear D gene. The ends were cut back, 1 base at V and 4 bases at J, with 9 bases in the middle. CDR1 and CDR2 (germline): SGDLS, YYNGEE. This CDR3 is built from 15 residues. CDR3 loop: CASSVRESGANVLTF. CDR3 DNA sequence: TGTGCCAGCAGCGTAAGGGAAAGCGGGGCCAACGTCCTGACTTTC.

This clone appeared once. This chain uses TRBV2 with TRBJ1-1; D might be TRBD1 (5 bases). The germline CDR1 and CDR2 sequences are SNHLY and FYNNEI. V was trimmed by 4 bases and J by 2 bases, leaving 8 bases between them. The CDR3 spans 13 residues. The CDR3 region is CASSVRGNTEAFF. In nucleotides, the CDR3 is TGTGCCAGCAGTGTCCGGGGCAACACTGAAGCTTTCTTT. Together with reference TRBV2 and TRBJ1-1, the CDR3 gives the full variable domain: EPEVTQTPSHQVTQMGQEVILRCVPISNHLYFYWYRQILGQKVEFLVSFYNNEISEKSEIFDDQFSVERPDGSNFTLKIRSTKLEDSAMYFCASSVRGNTEAFFGQGTRLTVV.

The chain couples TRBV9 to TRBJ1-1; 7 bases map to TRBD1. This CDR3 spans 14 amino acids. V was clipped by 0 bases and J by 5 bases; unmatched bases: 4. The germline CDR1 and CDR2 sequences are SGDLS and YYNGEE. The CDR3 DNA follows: TGTGCCAGCAGCGTAGCCCAGGGGGGAACTGAAGCTTTCTTT. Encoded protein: CASSVAQGGTEAFF. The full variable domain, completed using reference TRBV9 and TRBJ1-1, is DSGVTQTPKHLITATGQRVTLRCSPRSGDLSVYWYQQSLDQGLQFLIQYYNGEERAKGNILERFSAQQFPDLHSELNLSSLELGDSALYFCASSVAQGGTEAFFGQGTRLTVV.